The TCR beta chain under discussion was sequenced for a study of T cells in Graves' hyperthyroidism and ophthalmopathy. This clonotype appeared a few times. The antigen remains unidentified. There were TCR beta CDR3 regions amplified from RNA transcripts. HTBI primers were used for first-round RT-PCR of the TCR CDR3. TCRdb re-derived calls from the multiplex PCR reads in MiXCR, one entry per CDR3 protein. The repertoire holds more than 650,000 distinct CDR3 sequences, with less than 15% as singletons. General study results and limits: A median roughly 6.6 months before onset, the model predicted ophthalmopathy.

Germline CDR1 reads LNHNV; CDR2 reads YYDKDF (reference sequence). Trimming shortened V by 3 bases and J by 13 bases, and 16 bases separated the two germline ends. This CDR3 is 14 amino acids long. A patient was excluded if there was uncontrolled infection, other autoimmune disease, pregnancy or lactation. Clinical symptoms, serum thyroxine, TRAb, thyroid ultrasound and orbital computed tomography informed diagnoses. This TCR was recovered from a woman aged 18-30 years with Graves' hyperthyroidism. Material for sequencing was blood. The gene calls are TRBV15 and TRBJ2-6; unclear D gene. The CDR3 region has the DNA TGTGCCACCAGCAGTCTTAGGGATTGGATGGTCCTGACTTTC. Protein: CATSSLRDWMVLTF.